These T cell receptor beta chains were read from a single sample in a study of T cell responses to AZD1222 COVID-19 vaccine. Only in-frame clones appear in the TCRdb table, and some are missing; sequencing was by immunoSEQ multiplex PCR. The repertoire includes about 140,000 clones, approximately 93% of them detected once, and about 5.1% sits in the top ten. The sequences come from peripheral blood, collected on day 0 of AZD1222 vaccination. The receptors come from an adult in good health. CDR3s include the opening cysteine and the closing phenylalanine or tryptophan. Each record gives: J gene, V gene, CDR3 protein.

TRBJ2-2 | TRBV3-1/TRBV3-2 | CASSQVRGGELFF
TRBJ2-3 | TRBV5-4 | CASSFVDRGRDTQYF
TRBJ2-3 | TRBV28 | CASSFLGAGTDTQYF
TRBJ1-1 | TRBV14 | CASSQEDRDPRTEAFF
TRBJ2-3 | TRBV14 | CASSQRVAGGEADTQYF
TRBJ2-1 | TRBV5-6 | CASSLPLAVNEQFF
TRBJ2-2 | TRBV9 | CASSPGLAGANGELFF
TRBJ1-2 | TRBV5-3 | CARSLAGYGYTF
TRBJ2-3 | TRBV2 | CASSERVNTDTQYF
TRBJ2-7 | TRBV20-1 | CSALTGLEQYF
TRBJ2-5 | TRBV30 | CAWTHKEGTQYF
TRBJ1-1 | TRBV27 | CASNMGGANTEAFF
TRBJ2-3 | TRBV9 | CASSVHRGADTQYF
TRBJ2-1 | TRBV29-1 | CSADRESYNEQFF
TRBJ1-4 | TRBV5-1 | CASSLAPGTGDEKLFF
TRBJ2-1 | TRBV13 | CASSGGTSGYNEQFF
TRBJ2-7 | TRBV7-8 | CASSPTRLPYEQYF
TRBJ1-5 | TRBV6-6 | CASSYQVDSNQPQHF
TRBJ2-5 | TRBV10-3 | CAISQKETQYF
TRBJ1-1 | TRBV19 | CASRQMVNTEAFF